Below are 25 T cell receptor beta chains sequenced from a single sample in a study of glioma-infiltrating T cells (dated by TCRdb to 2016 to 2017). Sequencing was carried out with an Illumina MiSeq. TCR alpha and beta CDR3 regions were amplified with the iRepertoire nested amplicon-rescue multiplex PCR (arm-PCR) platform from RNA. TCRdb trimmed the raw reads at Q25, called clones with MiXCR and kept productive beta chains. Identical CDR3 protein sequences are pooled into one entry, listed with their most common genes and DNA. Across this sample there are 150,000 to 200,000 distinct CDR3 sequences, with approximately 40% seen only once. Of the sample, roughly 5.4% falls within the top ten clones. The sequencing input was glioma tissue, nonneoplastic brain tissue, or PBMCs (not recorded which). Source of these receptors: a human donor with low-grade glioma or glioblastoma, undergoing nonglioma brain surgery, or in good health (not recorded which).

The rearrangement joins TRBV3-1 to TRBJ2-4; the match to TRBD2 covers 10 bases. Germline V lookup: CDR1 LGHDT, CDR2 YNNKEL (reference sequence). The V and J ends lost 2 bases and 12 bases, in that order; junction bases with no gene match: 16. The CDR3 is 17 residues long. The CDR3 DNA reads TGTGCCAGCAGCCAAATACTAGCGGGAATTGAATTGGGCACTCAGTACTTC. Residues: CASSQILAGIELGTQYF.

The chain links TRBV20-1 to TRBJ2-1, with D tentatively TRBD2 (5 bases). The end of the DNA is better explained by TRBJ2-7, so the J call may be wrong. The CDR3 sequence is 13 residues long. Per germline, CDR1 DFQATT and CDR2 SNEGSKA (reference sequence). This CDR3 is CSAPDGLVNEQYF. The CDR3 coding sequence is TGCAGTGCCCCGGACGGACTTGTAAACGAGCAGTACTTC.

For this clonotype: A much larger clone lies a single base off, so this may be a read error. The rearrangement uses TRBV5-4 and TRBJ2-1; weak D call: TRBD2 (6 bases). The CDR3 extends over 14 amino acids. CDR1 is SGHNT, CDR2 YYREEE, per germline (reference sequence). The CDR3 spells CASSLGLAYNEEFF. The DNA of the CDR3 is TGTGCCAGCAGCTTGGGTCTAGCGTATAATGAGGAGTTCTTC.

The chain is built from TRBV12-5 and TRBJ2-1, with 10 nucleotides matching TRBD2. V was pared by 2 bases and J by 6 bases, with 4 bases of the junction left unmatched. Germline-derived CDR1 and CDR2 are LGHNT and FRNRAP. The CDR3 extends over 15 amino acids. The CDR3 protein is CASGLRTSGPNEQFF. Written as DNA, the CDR3 is TGTGCTAGTGGTTTGAGGACTAGCGGTCCCAATGAGCAGTTCTTC.

The chain is built from TRBV27 and TRBJ2-1; 10 bases align to TRBD2. The V and J ends lost 7 bases and 8 bases, in that order; junction bases with no gene match: 11. The CDR3 has 15 amino acids. Germline values: CDR1 MNHEY, CDR2 SMNVEV (reference sequence). This CDR3 is CASNPSGRGSHEQFF. The CDR3 DNA follows: TGTGCCAGCAATCCGAGCGGGAGGGGCTCCCATGAGCAGTTCTTC.

A remark on this clonotype: A read error may be the cause here, since a much bigger clone is one base away. In DNA, the CDR3 is TGTGCCATCAGTCTAGCGGGAGGGCCGGATACGCAGTATTTT. It is translated as CAISLAGGPDTQYF. The rearrangement links TRBV12-3 or TRBV12-4 to TRBJ2-3; TRBD2 agrees at 12 bases. This CDR3 has 14 amino acids.

As regards this clonotype: A much larger clonotype is one base distant, so this may be a read error. The chain joins TRBV6-6 to TRBJ1-3; D may be TRBD1 (6 bases). The V gene lost 10 bases and the J gene lost 1 base, with 14 bases spanning the gap. The V gene's germline CDR1 is MNHNY and CDR2 SVGAGI (reference sequence). This CDR3 region has 14 residues. In nucleotides, the CDR3 is TGTGCCATCCGGGACAAGGATTCTGGAAACACCATATATTTT. Translating it yields CAIRDKDSGNTIYF.

This rearrangement joins TRBV19 to TRBJ2-3, with TRBD2 identical over 7 bases. The CDR3 totals 14 residues. Trimming removed 9 bases from V and 3 bases from J; junction bases left unmatched: 9. Germline V gene sequence: CDR1 LNHDA, CDR2 SQIVND (reference sequence). CDR3 bases: TGTGCCAGACACGAGGCGGGAGTAACAGATACGCAGTATTTT. It is translated as CARHEAGVTDTQYF.

The CDR3 reads CAWTTGWTYEQYF. The CDR3 DNA reads TGTGCCTGGACTACAGGGTGGACCTACGAGCAGTACTTC. The rearrangement uses TRBV30 and TRBJ2-7; D perhaps matches TRBD1 (6 bases). Trimming took 4 bases from V and 2 from J, leaving 12 bases between them. The CDR3 consists of 13 residues. Germline V gene lookup returns CDR1 GTSNPN and CDR2 SVGIG (reference sequence).

The chain employs TRBV29-1 and TRBJ2-1; TRBD2 is a possible D gene (6 bases). Germline values: CDR1 SQVTM, CDR2 ANQGSEA. Trimming took off 6 bases at V and 1 base at J, with 13 bases between the two ends. CDR3 size: 14 residues. DNA for the CDR3: TGCAGCGTGTACGGGACTTTTTCCTACAATGAGCAGTTCTTC. Translated, it gives CSVYGTFSYNEQFF.

This clonotype showed up many times. At one end, the junction sequence differs from germline, possibly due to a read error. This chain links TRBV6-1 with TRBJ1-2; 12 nucleotides line up with TRBD1. CDR3 size: 14 residues. Per germline, CDR1 MNHNS and CDR2 SASEGT. The CDR3 region is CASSQLRDRGRKDF. In DNA, the CDR3 is TGTGCCAGCAGCCAACTCCGGGACAGGGGGCGAAAGGACTTC.

This clonotype was detected many times. The rearrangement joins TRBV7-2 to TRBJ2-7; TRBD1 matches at 8 bases. The CDR3 is 14 residues long. Germline V gene sequence: CDR1 SGHTA, CDR2 FQGNSA. Trimming removed 3 bases from V and 3 bases from J; junction bases left unmatched: 4. The CDR3 nucleotides are TGTGCCAGCAGCTTGAATGGACAGGGCTACGAGCAGTACTTC. As protein: CASSLNGQGYEQYF.

As regards this clonotype: A much larger clone lies one base from this, so it may be a read error. The V gene is TRBV20-1, the J gene TRBJ2-1; the D gene is possibly TRBD2 (6 bases). From germline, CDR1 is DFQATT and CDR2 SNEGSKA (reference sequence). V was clipped by 2 bases and J by 0 bases, with 17 bases between them. CDR3 length: 17 amino acids. Here the CDR3 reads CSARKRRGVSSYNEQFF. The CDR3, as DNA: TGCAGTGCTAGAAAAAGGAGGGGCGTTTCCTCCTACAATGAGCAGTTCTTC.

As regards this clonotype: Given a much more abundant clone one base away, this may be a read error. The chain uses TRBV27 and TRBJ1-5; D possibly corresponds to TRBD1 (5 bases). Germline V gene lookup returns CDR1 MNHEY and CDR2 SMNVEV (reference sequence). This CDR3 is 13 amino acids long. CDR3 residues: CASSWGNGQPQNF. Here the CDR3 DNA reads TGTGCCAGCAGCTGGGGGAATGGTCAGCCCCAGAATTTT.

This clonotype showed up just once. One end of the junction fails to match germline, which may point to a read error. The chain uses TRBV7-6 and TRBJ2-7; no clear D. The CDR3 consists of 12 residues. The germline V gene encodes CDR1 SGHVS and CDR2 FNYEAQ. The CDR3 DNA reads as TGTGCCAGCAGCCCCCGGACCTACGAGAAGTACTTC. Translated: CASSPRTYEKYF.

In regard to this clonotype: One junction end does not reproduce the germline sequence, and a read error may be involved. The rearrangement uses TRBV4-1 and TRBJ2-7; D possibly corresponds to TRBD2 (6 bases). Germline CDR1 MGHRA, CDR2 YSYEKL. CDR3 length: 18 amino acids. The CDR3 here is CASSQVLAGSSPFYERYF. CDR3 DNA: TGCGCCAGCAGCCAAGTTCTCGCCGGGAGTTCACCGTTTTACGAGCGGTACTTC.

This clonotype was seen a handful of times. This chain connects TRBV5-8 to TRBJ2-7; D unresolved. Germline V lookup: CDR1 SGHTS, CDR2 YDEGEE. Trimming took off 2 bases at V and 2 bases at J, with 8 bases between the two ends. The CDR3 consists of 13 residues. The CDR3 here is CASSLRYPYEQYF. The DNA of the CDR3 is TGTGCCAGCAGCTTAAGGTACCCCTACGAGCAGTACTTC.

About this clonotype itself: This CDR3 fails to terminate in the conserved phenylalanine or tryptophan, so it likely reflects a read error. The chain links TRBV6-1 to TRBJ2-3, with unresolved D. CDR1 MNHNS and CDR2 SASEGT come from the germline V gene. The CDR3 length is 14 residues. Trimming removed 2 bases at V and 3 bases at J, with 9 bases between. The DNA of the CDR3 is TGTGCCAGCAGTGAAAGTCATAAAACAGATACGCAGTATTAT. Amino acid sequence: CASSESHKTDTQYY.

On this clonotype: This may be a read error, as it is one base from a much larger clone. The genes are TRBV27 and TRBJ2-7; D is undetermined. This CDR3 contains 15 residues. Looked up from germline, CDR1 is MNHEY and CDR2 is SMNVEV (reference sequence). Trimming shortened V by 5 bases and J by 2 bases, and 16 bases separated the two germline ends. CDR3 in amino acids: CASSPGSAQTYEQYF. The CDR3 region has the DNA TGTGCCAGCAGTCCCGGGTCCGCGCAGACCTACGAGCAGTACTTC.

The chain links TRBV3-1 to TRBJ2-1; TRBD1 or TRBD2 may be the D gene (6 bases each). V shed 4 bases and J shed 10 bases, with 17 bases lying between them. Germline V lookup: CDR1 LGHDT, CDR2 YNNKEL (reference sequence). The CDR3 covers 14 residues. DNA for the CDR3: TGTGCCAGCAGCCCAAAGTTCGGGGGCCCCGAGCAGTTCTTC. Translating gives CASSPKFGGPEQFF.

This clonotype was picked up many times. The gene calls are TRBV6-6 and TRBJ2-1; D not resolved. Germline V gene data show CDR1 as MNHNY and CDR2 as SVGAGI (reference sequence). The CDR3 sequence is 13 residues long. V was trimmed by 2 bases and J by 6 bases, leaving 8 bases between them. CDR3 in DNA: TGTGCCAGCAGTTACGCAGCGCGCAATGAGCAGTTCTTC. Translated, it gives CASSYAARNEQFF.

This clonotype occurred many times. This chain's CDR3 is CSARGPAAYGYTF. CDR3 sequence (DNA): TGCAGTGCTAGAGGGCCGGCTGCCTATGGCTACACCTTC. This sequence joins TRBV20-1 and TRBJ1-2; D call uncertain. The germline V gene encodes CDR1 DFQATT and CDR2 SNEGSKA (reference sequence). This CDR3 spans 13 amino acids. V was pared by 1 base and J by 4 bases, with 10 bases between.

This clonotype was recorded at least ten times. The chain recombines TRBV20-1 with TRBJ2-7, with 7 bases identical to TRBD2. V gave up 0 bases and J gave up 4 bases; unmatched junction bases: 12. The germline CDR1 and CDR2 sequences are DFQATT and SNEGSKA (reference sequence). The CDR3 length is 16 residues. CDR3 sequence (DNA): TGCAGTGCTAGAGAGGGAAGCGGGATTGCCGTTTACGAGCAGTACTTC. The encoded protein is CSAREGSGIAVYEQYF.

As DNA, the CDR3 is TGTGCCAGCAGCATACTAGCTTCCGAGCAGTACTTC. Its translation: CASSILASEQYF. V is TRBV2 and J is TRBJ2-7; TRBD2 is a possible D gene (6 bases). Trimming left V 6 bases short and J 6 bases short, with 12 bases between. CDR1 is SNHLY, CDR2 FYNNEI, per germline. This CDR3 has 12 residues.

In regard to this clonotype: One end of the junction varies from germline; a read error may be responsible. This chain links TRBV7-3 with TRBJ2-1; no firm D call. Germline assignment: CDR1 SGHTA and CDR2 FQGTGA. The CDR3 spans 13 residues. CDR3 loop: CASSQDSYNEKFF. The CDR3 DNA is TGTGCCAGCAGCCAAGACTCGTACAATGAGAAGTTCTTC.